This T cell receptor (beta chain) was found in a study of CD8+CD57+ T cells in acquired aplastic anemia. Turning to the study itself: Healthy donor CD4+ cell samples had a mean of around 9.9 million reads. Study observations and caveats: Fewer than 30 CD8+ CDR3 sequences were shared between patients and controls.

Both TCR beta VDJ combination and CDR3 sequence profiling were carried out. Genomic DNA was the template for this profiling. MiXCR, run by TCRdb on the reads, gives a single entry per CDR3 protein. In the table there are approximately 170,000 distinct CDR3 sequences, under 75% of which are singletons. Details on this clonotype: What it binds is unknown.

The CDR3 contains 15 residues. The germline CDR1 and CDR2 sequences are SGHDT and YYEEEE. V was pared by 0 bases and J by 0 bases, with 9 bases between. The TCR sequence derives from a human donor in good health. The gene calls are TRBV5-6 and TRBJ1-2; D is uncertain. Material: sorted CD4+, CD8+, or CD8+CD57+ T cells (not recorded which) from PBMCs. The CDR3 nucleotides read TGTGCCAGCAGCTTGGCATCGGGAACTAACTATGGCTACACCTTC. Its protein is CASSLASGTNYGYTF. Looking up the rest from reference TRBV5-6 and TRBJ1-2 gives the full variable domain: DAGVTQSPTHLIKTRGQQVTLRCSPKSGHDTVSWYQQALGQGPQFIFQYYEEEERQRGNFPDRFSGHQFPNYSSELNVNALLLGDSALYLCASSLASGTNYGYTFGSGTRLTVV.